This T cell receptor beta chain was sequenced during a study of shared clonotypes between healthy human individuals. Overall study: The study used three CD4 naive, three CD4 memory, two CD8 naive and one CD8 memory plate per donor. Study-level points and caveats: Limited genetic and exposure-history diversity came from having few donors.

The junction had 7 bases not matched to a gene; V was cut back by 2 bases and J by 2 bases. The germline CDR1 and CDR2 sequences are SGHDT and YYEEEE. This CDR3 has 17 residues. The donors, all of them Caucasian adults, lived in Nashville, Tennessee. The split of CD4+ cells yielded CD45RA+ naive and CD45RA-negative memory subsets. As regards this clone: Its target is unknown.

Sequencing used immunoSEQ multiplex PCR; TCRdb keeps in-frame clones, though not all of them. This sample has roughly 2,500,000 clones, with under 95% found just once. This sequence was found in a man younger than 35 in good health. Some clones in this sample may be carry-over from other donors' samples. The gene calls are TRBV5-6 and TRBJ2-6, with 7 bases aligning to TRBD1. Sequencing was carried out using naive CD4+ T cells from PBMCs. Regarding subset: CD45RA+ positively selected. The CDR3 protein is CASSFIPGGTGANVLTF. DNA for the CDR3: TGTGCCAGCAGCTTTATCCCAGGGGGAACTGGGGCCAACGTCCTGACTTTC.